A single sample gave rise to the 16 T cell receptor beta chains below, sequenced in a study of shared clonotypes between healthy human individuals. TCRdb's copy holds only in-frame clones and misses some; the assay was immunoSEQ multiplex PCR. The table records about 1.1 million clones, about 80% of them present only once. Sequenced sample: memory CD4+ T cells from PBMCs. As for subset: CD45RA-negative fraction. These receptors were obtained from a young man in good health. Some clones in this sample may be carry-over from other donors' samples.

V gene TRBV7-9 combines with J gene TRBJ2-7, with TRBD2 identical over 7 bases. Germline lookup yields CDR1 SEHNR and CDR2 FQNEAQ (reference sequence). The CDR3 extends over 15 amino acids. V lost 5 bases to trimming and J lost 2 bases; unmatched junction nucleotides: 9. The CDR3 nucleotides read TGTGCCAGCAGCCGCGGGAGTCTAGGAACCTACGAGCAGTACTTC. This sequence encodes CASSRGSLGTYEQYF.

The rearrangement links TRBV6-6 to TRBJ2-7; 9 bases align to TRBD1. Germline V lookup: CDR1 MNHNY, CDR2 SVGAGI (reference sequence). V was pared by 10 bases and J by 0 bases, with 10 bases of the junction left unmatched. The CDR3 is 15 amino acids. CDR3 sequence (DNA): TGTGCCACCTCGGACAGGGGAAAGGGCTCCTACGAGCAGTACTTC. Translation gives CATSDRGKGSYEQYF.

The chain carries TRBV10-3 and TRBJ2-7, with TRBD2 identical over 7 bases. V lost 6 bases to trimming and J lost 0 bases; unmatched junction nucleotides: 11. Per germline, CDR1 ENHRY and CDR2 SYGVKD. CDR3 length: 16 amino acids. The CDR3 region is CAIRPWGEGSSYEQYF. The CDR3 DNA sequence: TGTGCCATCAGGCCTTGGGGGGAGGGGAGCTCCTACGAGCAGTACTTC.

The CDR3: CASSPAGSQPQHF. CDR3 DNA: TGTGCCAGCTCACCAGCGGGGAGTCAGCCCCAGCATTTT. The J gene is TRBJ1-5, the V gene TRBV18; D unclear. Germline V gene lookup returns CDR1 KGHSH and CDR2 LQKENI. CDR3 length equals 13 residues. V was clipped by 2 bases and J by 6 bases, with 8 bases between them.

This chain connects TRBV30 to TRBJ2-3, with D perhaps matching TRBD1 (6 bases). The CDR3 loop spans 15 amino acids. V lost 0 bases and J lost 2, with 12 bases in between. Per germline, CDR1 GTSNPN and CDR2 SVGIG (reference sequence). The CDR3 region is CAWSVGQGHTDTQYF. CDR3 in DNA: TGTGCCTGGAGTGTGGGTCAGGGGCACACAGATACGCAGTATTTT.

The rearrangement uses TRBV28 and TRBJ2-7; 7 nucleotides line up with TRBD2. This CDR3 is 14 amino acids long. The V and J ends lost 3 bases and 5 bases, in that order; junction bases with no gene match: 7. Germline loops: CDR1 MDHEN, CDR2 SYDVKM. CDR3 coding DNA: TGTGCCAGCAGTTTGGGCGGGAGTCGCGACGAGCAGTACTTC. Translating it yields CASSLGGSRDEQYF.

This rearrangement joins TRBV29-1 to TRBJ2-5; perhaps TRBD1 as D (6 bases). Trimming took off 7 bases at V and 4 bases at J, with 13 bases between the two ends. The CDR3 extends over 12 amino acids. CDR1 and CDR2 (germline): SQVTM, ANQGSEA. CDR3 DNA: TGCAGCGCCTTACTACAGGGAGAGACCCAGTACTTC. Residues: CSALLQGETQYF.

The rearrangement links TRBV6-5 to TRBJ2-5; D is undetermined. The end of the DNA is better explained by TRBJ2-7, so the J call may be wrong. There are 11 residues in the CDR3. Per the germline V gene, CDR1 is MNHEY and CDR2 is SVGAGI. This CDR3 reads CASTHGFEQYF. The CDR3 DNA reads TGTGCCAGCACCCACGGATTCGAGCAGTACTTC.

This clone was detected ten times or more. Within the sample, other DNA sequences also encode this same CDR3. This chain uses TRBV11-2 with TRBJ1-2; D possibly corresponds to TRBD1 (5 bases). CDR1 is SGHAT and CDR2 is FQNNGV in the germline V gene. Trimming pared 2 bases from V and 1 base from J, leaving 11 bases between. This CDR3 spans 15 amino acids. CDR3 amino acids: CASSLNAGNNYGYTF. DNA for the CDR3: TGTGCCAGCAGCTTAAATGCAGGGAATAACTATGGCTACACCTTC. The variable domain in full, with the rest retrieved from reference TRBV11-2 and TRBJ1-2, is EAGVAQSPRYKIIEKRQSVAFWCNPISGHATLYWYQQILGQGPKLLIQFQNNGVVDDSQLPKDRFSAERLKGVDSTLKIQPAKLEDSAVYLCASSLNAGNNYGYTFGSGTRLTVV.

This chain connects TRBV11-3 to TRBJ2-2, with D perhaps matching TRBD2 (5 bases). This CDR3 is built from 12 residues. V dropped 8 bases and J dropped 6 bases, with 10 bases sitting between them. Looked up from germline, CDR1 is SGHNT and CDR2 is YENEEA. CDR3: CASGRVAGELFF. Written as DNA, the CDR3 is TGTGCCAGCGGGCGGGTGGCCGGGGAGCTGTTTTTT.

The chain carries TRBV5-1 and TRBJ2-5; D is perhaps TRBD1 (5 bases). The germline CDR1 and CDR2 sequences are SGHRS and YFSETQ. Trimming took off 2 bases at V and 5 bases at J, with 13 bases between the two ends. The CDR3 loop spans 14 amino acids. This CDR3 is CASSFQGVDETQYF. CDR3 in DNA: TGCGCCAGCAGCTTTCAAGGGGTAGACGAGACCCAGTACTTC.

The gene calls are TRBV6-5 and TRBJ2-2; 7 bases line up with TRBD1. The CDR3 contains 14 residues. The ends lost 6 bases at V and 3 bases at J; junction bases unmatched: 4. CDR1 is MNHEY, CDR2 SVGAGI, per germline. As DNA, the CDR3 is TGTGCCAGCAGCTGGGACAGATACACCGGGGAGCTGTTTTTT. The encoded protein is CASSWDRYTGELFF.

The chain carries TRBV5-1 and TRBJ1-1, with D tentatively TRBD1 (6 bases). The CDR3 is 14 residues long. Looked up from germline, CDR1 is SGHRS and CDR2 is YFSETQ. The ends were cut back, 0 bases at V and 4 bases at J, with 10 bases in the middle. CDR3 sequence reads: CASSLGLRGTEAFF. The CDR3 region has the DNA TGCGCCAGCAGCTTGGGTCTCAGGGGCACTGAAGCTTTCTTT.

A note on this clone: The junction departs from the called germline gene at one end, perhaps through a read error. The V and J genes are TRBV7-9 and TRBJ2-1, with D hard to call. This CDR3 has 11 residues. Per germline, CDR1 SEHNR and CDR2 FQNEAQ (reference sequence). CDR3 in amino acids: CASSLELEQFF. The DNA of the CDR3 is TGTGCCAGCAGTTTAGAACTTGAGCAGTTCTTC.

The chain joins TRBV9 to TRBJ2-1, with D perhaps matching TRBD1 (6 bases). Between the trimmed V and J ends, which lost 0 bases and 6 bases, there was a span of 19 bases. The germline V gene encodes CDR1 SGDLS and CDR2 YYNGEE. This CDR3 region has 17 residues. The CDR3 nucleotides are TGTGCCAGCAGCGTAGGGATTCGCTTCCTACAGGGCAATGAGCAGTTCTTC. Protein sequence: CASSVGIRFLQGNEQFF.

As regards this clone: Being one base from a much bigger clone, this may be a read error. This rearrangement joins TRBV7-8 to TRBJ1-2; 9 bases fit TRBD1. The CDR3 is 12 residues long. The V gene's germline CDR1 is SGHVS and CDR2 FQNEAQ. Germline trimming cut 5 bases from V and 8 bases from J; bases unmatched to any gene: 3. The CDR3 DNA sequence: TGTGCCAGCAGCAGGACAGGGGAAGGCTACACCTTC. Protein product: CASSRTGEGYTF.